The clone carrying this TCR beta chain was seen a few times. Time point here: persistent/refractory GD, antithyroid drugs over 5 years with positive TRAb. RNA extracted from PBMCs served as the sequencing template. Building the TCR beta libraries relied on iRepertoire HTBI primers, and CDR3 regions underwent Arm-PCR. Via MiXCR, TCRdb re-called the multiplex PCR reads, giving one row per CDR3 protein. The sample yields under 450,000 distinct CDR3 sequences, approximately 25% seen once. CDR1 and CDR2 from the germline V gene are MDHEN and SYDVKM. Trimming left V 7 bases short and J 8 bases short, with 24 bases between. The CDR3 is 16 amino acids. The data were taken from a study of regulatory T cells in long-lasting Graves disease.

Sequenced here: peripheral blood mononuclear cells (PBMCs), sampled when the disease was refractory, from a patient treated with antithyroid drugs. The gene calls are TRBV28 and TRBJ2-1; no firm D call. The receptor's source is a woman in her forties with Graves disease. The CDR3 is CASTPVPFGSRHEQFF. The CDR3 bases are TGTGCCAGCACCCCTGTCCCTTTCGGTTCCCGCCATGAGCAGTTCTTC.